This entry lists 20 T cell receptor beta chains sequenced from one sample in a study of T cells in Graves' hyperthyroidism and ophthalmopathy. TCR beta CDR3 regions were amplified from RNA. Using the HTBI primer set, a first-round RT-PCR was run on the TCR CDR3. A single record per CDR3 protein comes from TCRdb applying MiXCR to the multiplex PCR reads. The table has some 720,000 distinct CDR3 sequences, roughly 15% seen once. Sequencing used blood. Receptor source: a young man with Graves' hyperthyroidism.

The rearrangement links TRBV11-2 to TRBJ1-1, with D possibly being TRBD1 (6 bases). V was cut by 5 bases and J by 1 base, with 17 bases left in between. Looked up from germline, CDR1 is SGHAT and CDR2 is FQNNGV. The CDR3 sequence is 16 residues long. CDR3 nucleotides: TGTGCCAGCAGCATGGGGGGGCGGGGGCGGAACACTGAAGCTTTCTTT. It yields the protein CASSMGGRGRNTEAFF.

This chain uses TRBV30 with TRBJ2-2; D is undetermined. V lost 3 bases and J lost 7, with 6 bases in between. CDR1 and CDR2 from the germline V gene are GTSNPN and SVGIG (reference sequence). The CDR3 has 11 residues. CDR3 nucleotides: TGTGCCTGGAGCCGGTTCGGGGAGCTGTTTTTT. The encoded protein is CAWSRFGELFF.

The sample holds many counts of this clonotype. V is TRBV20-1 and J is TRBJ2-7; no clear D. Looked up from germline, CDR1 is DFQATT and CDR2 is SNEGSKA (reference sequence). The CDR3 has 11 residues. V shed 4 bases and J shed 8 bases, with 12 bases lying between them. The CDR3 bases are TGCAGTGCTACGCTGCTTGAAAAGCAGTACTTC. Protein sequence: CSATLLEKQYF.

This clonotype was observed a few times. The CDR3 nucleotides read TGTGCCAGCAGCCCCCCCCCAGGGACACAGGATCTAGCCAAAAACATTCAGTACTTC. This codes for CASSPPPGTQDLAKNIQYF. The gene calls are TRBV11-3 and TRBJ2-4; TRBD1 is a possible D gene (6 bases). Trimming stripped 5 bases from V and 0 bases from J, with 23 bases between. This CDR3 comprises 19 residues. CDR1 and CDR2 from the germline V gene are SGHNT and YENEEA.

This clonotype was observed many times. The CDR3: CASPETGEYEQYF. The DNA of the CDR3 is TGTGCCAGCCCGGAGACAGGGGAGTACGAGCAGTACTTC. The chain is built from TRBV6-5 and TRBJ2-7, with 8 bases that match TRBD1. V lost 8 bases and J lost 4; bases outside the gene matches: 7. In germline, CDR1 is MNHEY, CDR2 SVGAGI. The CDR3 consists of 13 residues.

The V gene is TRBV3-1, the J gene TRBJ2-7, with 9 bases aligning to TRBD2. With V trimmed by 2 bases and J by 7 bases, 3 bases remained unmatched. Germline lookup yields CDR1 LGHDT and CDR2 YNNKEL (reference sequence). There are 13 residues in the CDR3. The CDR3 DNA sequence: TGTGCCAGCAGCCAAAGACTAGCGGTAGAGCAGTACTTC. Amino acid sequence: CASSQRLAVEQYF.

In its sample, this clonotype was seen many times. The chain joins TRBV7-8 to TRBJ2-7; 8 nucleotides agree with TRBD1. Germline lookup yields CDR1 SGHVS and CDR2 FQNEAQ. Unmatched junction bases numbered 7, after V lost 5 bases and J lost 7 bases. This CDR3 region has 13 residues. For the CDR3, the DNA is TGTGCCAGCAGCCCTTGGACAGGGAGAGAGCAGTACTTC. Protein sequence: CASSPWTGREQYF. The entire variable domain, with the rest obtained from reference TRBV7-8 and TRBJ2-7, is as follows: GAGVSQSPRYKVAKRGQDVALRCDPISGHVSLFWYQQALGQGPEFLTYFQNEAQLDKSGLPSDRFFAERPEGSVSTLKIQRTQQEDSAVYLCASSPWTGREQYFGPGTRLTVT.

The sample holds many counts of this clonotype. The genes are TRBV7-2 and TRBJ2-5, with TRBD2 as a possible D gene (5 bases). CDR1 is SGHTA and CDR2 is FQGNSA in the germline V gene. Between the trimmed V and J ends, which lost 5 bases and 4 bases, there was a span of 14 bases. The CDR3 extends over 14 amino acids. CDR3 sequence (DNA): TGTGCCAGCAGCCGCGGGTCCCTGGGAGAGACCCAGTACTTC. This encodes CASSRGSLGETQYF.

The chain employs TRBV20-1 and TRBJ2-3, with a weak D call TRBD1 (8 bases). Trimming cost V 1 base and J 3 bases, with 20 bases left between them. Germline V gives CDR1 DFQATT, CDR2 SNEGSKA (reference sequence). CDR3 length: 17 residues. CDR3 residues: CSARAPFDRGGTDTQYF. In DNA form, the CDR3 reads TGCAGTGCTAGAGCCCCGTTCGACAGGGGAGGGACAGATACGCAGTATTTT.

The chain recombines TRBV7-9 with TRBJ2-3, with 8 bases lining up with TRBD1. With V trimmed by 4 bases and J by 2 bases, 8 bases remained unmatched. Germline V gives CDR1 SEHNR, CDR2 FQNEAQ (reference sequence). The CDR3 sequence is 16 residues long. The CDR3 here is CASSSAGTGATDTQYF. The CDR3 DNA sequence: TGTGCCAGCAGCTCGGCCGGGACAGGAGCCACAGATACGCAGTATTTT.

The chain links TRBV2 to TRBJ2-5; perhaps TRBD1 as D (5 bases). Germline lookup yields CDR1 SNHLY and CDR2 FYNNEI. V lost 3 bases and J lost 2, with 7 bases in between. The CDR3 is 13 residues long. CDR3 in amino acids: CASSEYRQETQYF. CDR3 nucleotide sequence: TGTGCCAGCAGTGAGTACAGGCAAGAGACCCAGTACTTC.

This clonotype was observed at least ten times. The CDR3 reads CASSPTTISYEQYF. Here the CDR3 DNA reads TGTGCCAGCAGTCCCACTACGATCTCCTACGAGCAGTACTTC. The V gene is TRBV7-9, the J gene TRBJ2-7, with D unresolved. From germline, CDR1 is SEHNR and CDR2 FQNEAQ (reference sequence). The CDR3 runs 14 residues. V was clipped by 6 bases and J by 0 bases, with 12 bases between them. Full variable domain (outside the CDR3, taken from reference TRBV7-9 and TRBJ2-7): DTGVSQNPRHKITKRGQNVTFRCDPISEHNRLYWYRQTLGQGPEFLTYFQNEAQLEKSRLLSDRFSAERPKGSFSTLEIQRTEQGDSAMYLCASSPTTISYEQYFGPGTRLTVT.

In this sample, this clonotype turned up a few times. The chain joins TRBV29-1 to TRBJ2-2; D might be TRBD2 (5 bases). Deletions cut 8 bases from V and 7 bases from J, with 17 bases between. The CDR3 runs 13 residues. Germline lookup yields CDR1 SQVTM and CDR2 ANQGSEA. In DNA, the CDR3 is TGCAGCTCAAGCGAGGGCCGGGGCGGGGAGCTGTTTTTT. It encodes CSSSEGRGGELFF.

The chain has TRBV20-1 and TRBJ2-1; 10 bases agree with TRBD2. Germline loops: CDR1 DFQATT, CDR2 SNEGSKA (reference sequence). V shed 4 bases and J 5 bases; nucleotides not matched to a gene: 8. CDR3 length: 15 amino acids. The CDR3 here is CSATTLLAGNNEQFF. CDR3 nucleotides: TGCAGTGCTACCACTCTACTAGCGGGAAACAATGAGCAGTTCTTC.

The chain joins TRBV2 to TRBJ1-1, with D possibly matching TRBD1 (5 bases). This CDR3 contains 18 residues. The germline V and J ends were trimmed by 4 bases and 1 base, with 22 bases remaining between them. Germline CDR1 and CDR2: SNHLY and FYNNEI. This CDR3 reads CASSGEPGRTVSNTEAFF. CDR3 nucleotides: TGTGCCAGCAGTGGGGAACCGGGACGGACCGTCTCGAACACTGAAGCTTTCTTT.

The chain employs TRBV7-8 and TRBJ2-7, with D perhaps matching TRBD1 (5 bases). The V gene lost 5 bases and the J gene lost 2 bases, with 16 bases spanning the gap. The CDR3 consists of 15 residues. Germline-derived CDR1 and CDR2 are SGHVS and FQNEAQ. The CDR3 is CASSLNRGAPYEQYF. CDR3 coding DNA: TGTGCCAGCAGCCTCAATCGTGGGGCCCCCTACGAGCAGTACTTC.

The V gene is TRBV5-1, the J gene TRBJ1-2; D is unclear. The germline V gene encodes CDR1 SGHRS and CDR2 YFSETQ. Between the trimmed V and J ends, which lost 7 bases and 6 bases, there was a span of 19 bases. The CDR3 is made up of 14 amino acids. The CDR3 sequence is CASGLSGPPNGYTF. For the CDR3, the DNA is TGCGCCAGCGGACTGTCTGGGCCTCCCAATGGCTACACCTTC.

This clonotype was detected a few times. The V and J genes are TRBV30 and TRBJ2-7, with 10 bases aligning to TRBD1. Germline V gives CDR1 GTSNPN, CDR2 SVGIG (reference sequence). With V trimmed by 3 bases and J by 4 bases, 0 bases remained unmatched. This CDR3 contains 12 residues. The CDR3 DNA follows: TGTGCCTGGAGGGACAGGGGGTACGAGCAGTACTTC. Translation: CAWRDRGYEQYF. The variable domain in full, completed from reference TRBV30 and TRBJ2-7, reads SQTIHQWPATLVQPVGSPLSLECTVEGTSNPNLYWYRQAAGRGLQLLFYSVGIGQISSEVPQNLSASRPQDRQFILSSKKLLLSDSGFYLCAWRDRGYEQYFGPGTRLTVT.

This sequence joins TRBV11-2 and TRBJ2-7; possible D gene TRBD2, 5 bases. Trimming stripped 1 base from V and 6 bases from J, with 16 bases between. The CDR3 sequence is 15 residues long. The germline gives CDR1 SGHAT, CDR2 FQNNGV. CDR3 in DNA: TGTGCCAGCAGCTTAGGGCACGGAAGACTAACCGAGCAGTACTTC. This codes for CASSLGHGRLTEQYF.

The chain employs TRBV29-1 and TRBJ2-1; no firm D call. V shed 2 bases and J shed 3 bases, with 2 bases lying between them. This CDR3 is built from 11 residues. The germline V gene has CDR1 SQVTM and CDR2 ANQGSEA. In DNA form, the CDR3 reads TGCAGCGTTGAATACTACAATGAGCAGTTCTTC. Translation: CSVEYYNEQFF.